A selection of T cell receptor beta chains follows, all from one sample in a study of vaccination effects on CD4 cells after COVID-19. The antigens of these receptors remain unknown. Method: immunoSEQ multiplex PCR; TCRdb's copy keeps in-frame clones and lacks some. The data contain about 41,000 clones, 70% to 85% of them singletons. Sequenced material: CD4+ T cells from PBMCs cultured with HCoV-NL63 spike peptides, taken before COVID-19 vaccination. The receptors were gathered from a human donor who received a COVID-19 vaccine. Each CDR3 is given with its conserved first and last residue. The D gene is left open where the match is weak. A clone size is listed for some rows: how often the clone was seen (once, few, many), or a class if it is expanded.

d_call: TRBD1; clone_size: .; v_call: TRBV4-3; cdr3_aa: CASSQAMTGVWSPLHF
d_call: .; clone_size: .; v_call: TRBV6-4; cdr3_aa: CASSPGRPSDTQYF
d_call: .; clone_size: .; v_call: TRBV9; cdr3_aa: CASSATGNSYNEQFF
d_call: TRBD1; clone_size: once; v_call: TRBV7-2; cdr3_aa: CASSLSRGRLTNEKLFF
d_call: .; clone_size: .; v_call: TRBV12-3/TRBV12-4; cdr3_aa: CASRGAYTEAFF
d_call: .; clone_size: .; v_call: TRBV19; cdr3_aa: CASRTEGGRDQPQHF
d_call: .; clone_size: .; v_call: TRBV10-1; cdr3_aa: CASSDGRRLANEQFF
d_call: TRBD1; clone_size: .; v_call: TRBV2; cdr3_aa: CASMPQGEPDTQYF
d_call: TRBD1; clone_size: once; v_call: TRBV19; cdr3_aa: CATRGQGTETQYF
d_call: .; clone_size: .; v_call: TRBV7-2; cdr3_aa: CASSLAGAESGELFF
d_call: .; clone_size: .; v_call: TRBV7-2; cdr3_aa: CASSLGGVGETQYF
d_call: .; clone_size: .; v_call: TRBV5-1; cdr3_aa: CASSFTRSGRTDTQYF
d_call: TRBD2; clone_size: .; v_call: TRBV9; cdr3_aa: CASSVLAEITSTDTQYF
d_call: .; clone_size: .; v_call: TRBV3-1/TRBV3-2; cdr3_aa: CASSQIWEGQPQHF
d_call: TRBD1; clone_size: .; v_call: TRBV5-8; cdr3_aa: CASSLNRGEYGYTF
d_call: .; clone_size: .; v_call: TRBV12-3/TRBV12-4; cdr3_aa: CASSLSRETQYF
d_call: TRBD1; clone_size: .; v_call: TRBV7-2; cdr3_aa: CASSSDRGLETQYF
d_call: TRBD1; clone_size: .; v_call: TRBV30; cdr3_aa: CAWSATGEPQHF
d_call: TRBD1; clone_size: .; v_call: TRBV6-4; cdr3_aa: CASSPYRGGQVTEAFF
d_call: TRBD2; clone_size: .; v_call: TRBV27; cdr3_aa: CASRRSVGASGGAPDTQYF
d_call: .; clone_size: .; v_call: TRBV20-1; cdr3_aa: CSASQRGNTGELFF
d_call: .; clone_size: once; v_call: TRBV19; cdr3_aa: CASSTQLNGNQPQHF
d_call: .; clone_size: .; v_call: TRBV24-1; cdr3_aa: CATSDSFEGQPQHF
d_call: TRBD1; clone_size: .; v_call: TRBV4-3; cdr3_aa: CASSQGTGTEETQYF
d_call: .; clone_size: few; v_call: TRBV3-1/TRBV3-2; cdr3_aa: CASSQLRGSTGELFF
d_call: .; clone_size: few; v_call: TRBV4-1; cdr3_aa: CASSLEGQNTGELFF
d_call: .; clone_size: .; v_call: TRBV7-9; cdr3_aa: CASSSPGGRETQYF
d_call: .; clone_size: .; v_call: TRBV23-1; cdr3_aa: CASTIGRGYTF
d_call: TRBD1; clone_size: .; v_call: TRBV5-1; cdr3_aa: CASSRQGADEKLFF
d_call: TRBD1; clone_size: .; v_call: TRBV29-1; cdr3_aa: CSVGTGDGYTF
d_call: TRBD2; clone_size: few; v_call: TRBV18; cdr3_aa: CASSRSTSGGGKDTQYF
d_call: .; clone_size: .; v_call: TRBV7-9; cdr3_aa: CASSLTGNTEAFF
d_call: TRBD1; clone_size: .; v_call: TRBV2; cdr3_aa: CASSEGQGVSSEQFF
d_call: .; clone_size: .; v_call: TRBV18; cdr3_aa: CASSIPSSYNEQFF
d_call: TRBD1; clone_size: .; v_call: TRBV5-1; cdr3_aa: CASTGQPTTGELFF
d_call: .; clone_size: .; v_call: TRBV11-2; cdr3_aa: CASSLRRANEKLFF
d_call: TRBD1; clone_size: once; v_call: TRBV11-2; cdr3_aa: CASSLFGDSIQYF